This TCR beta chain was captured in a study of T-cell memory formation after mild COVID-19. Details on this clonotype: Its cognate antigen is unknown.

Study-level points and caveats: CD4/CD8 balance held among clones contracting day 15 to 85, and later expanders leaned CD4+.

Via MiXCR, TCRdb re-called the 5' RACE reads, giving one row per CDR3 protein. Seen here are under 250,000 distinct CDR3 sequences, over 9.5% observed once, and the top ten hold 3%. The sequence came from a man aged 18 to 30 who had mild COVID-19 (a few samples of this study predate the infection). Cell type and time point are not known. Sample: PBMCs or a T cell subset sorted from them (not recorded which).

The CDR3 DNA follows: TGTGCCAGCAGGGGGAACAGGGATTTATGGACCCAGTACTTC. It codes for CASRGNRDLWTQYF. The genes are TRBV27 and TRBJ2-5; D may be TRBD1 (6 bases). Germline V gene lookup returns CDR1 MNHEY and CDR2 SMNVEV (reference sequence). Deletions cut 6 bases from V and 7 bases from J, with 18 bases between. The CDR3 contains 14 residues.